This is a list of T cell receptor beta chains from one sample in a study of identical twins. TCRdb re-called the 5' RACE reads with MiXCR, one entry per CDR3 protein. The sample has 700,000 or so distinct CDR3 sequences, 8% to 9% seen once. The same sample was also used in a study of yellow fever vaccine responses in identical twins.

Sequencing input: PBMCs. Receptor source: a young woman in good health. Both conserved end residues are part of each CDR3. Each record gives: D gene, clone size, V gene, J gene, CDR3 DNA, CDR3 protein. The D gene is left open where the match is weak. Clone size is not always given. Where it is, it says once, few, many or a class for expanded clones.

TRBD1	NA	TRBV20-1	TRBJ2-7	TGCAGTGCCCGGACAGGGGTTAGCGAGCAGTACTTC	CSARTGVSEQYF
TRBD2	many	TRBV7-2	TRBJ2-7	TGTGCCAGCAGCCTCAGGACTAGCGTATCCTACGAGCAGTACTTC	CASSLRTSVSYEQYF
NA	NA	TRBV7-9	TRBJ2-7	TGTGCCAGCAGCCCGGTGCTCGGGAATGAGAAGCAGTACTTC	CASSPVLGNEKQYF
NA	many	TRBV18	TRBJ1-3	TGTGCCAGCTCCTCGGAATCTGTGGGAGGAAACACCATATATTTT	CASSSESVGGNTIYF
TRBD2	few	TRBV11-2	TRBJ2-7	TGTGCCAGCAGCTTAGTAGCGGGAGAGGGCGAGCAGTACTTC	CASSLVAGEGEQYF
TRBD2	few	TRBV7-3	TRBJ2-1	TGTGCCAGCAGCTCCCCCGCGACTAGCGGGGGGAATGAGCAGTTCTTC	CASSSPATSGGNEQFF
TRBD2	many	TRBV9	TRBJ2-1	TGTGCCAGCAGCGTAGACCTAGCGGGAGGGGTTCGCAATGAGCAGTTCTTC	CASSVDLAGGVRNEQFF
TRBD2	NA	TRBV7-9	TRBJ2-1	TGTGCCAGCAGCTTCCGCGGGGGTACCTACAATGAGCAGTTCTTC	CASSFRGGTYNEQFF
TRBD1	NA	TRBV10-3	TRBJ2-7	TGTGCCGTATTGGGACAGGGGGAAAGGAACGAGCAGTACTTC	CAVLGQGERNEQYF
NA	few	TRBV4-1	TRBJ1-5	TGCGCCAGCAGCCAAGGAGGGGCGGGTGGCAATCAGCCCCAGCATTTT	CASSQGGAGGNQPQHF
TRBD1	few	TRBV12-3/TRBV12-4	TRBJ2-7	TGTGCCAGCAGTTTTCGACAGGGCCCCGAGCAGTACTTC	CASSFRQGPEQYF
TRBD2	few	TRBV5-1	TRBJ2-2	TGCGCCAGCAGCCCGGGGAGGGGCGGGGAGCTGTTTTTT	CASSPGRGGELFF
TRBD2	few	TRBV29-1	TRBJ2-7	TGCAGCGTCACTCTAGCGGAAACCTACGAGCAGTACTTC	CSVTLAETYEQYF
NA	few	TRBV20-1	TRBJ2-1	TGCAGTGCTAGAGGCTGGGCGCTAGGAGCCAAGTCCTACAATGAGCAGTTCTTC	CSARGWALGAKSYNEQFF
NA	many	TRBV12-3/TRBV12-4	TRBJ2-7	TGTGCCAGCAGTCCCGACCCTTTAGAACAATACGAGCAGTACTTC	CASSPDPLEQYEQYF
TRBD2	NA	TRBV20-1	TRBJ2-2	TGCAGTGCTAGAGTCCCGCGGGGCAGCGGGGGAATCACCGGGGAGCTGTTTTTT	CSARVPRGSGGITGELFF
NA	NA	TRBV27	TRBJ2-7	TGTGCCAGCAGTTTATCGTACAGGGCCTACGAGCAGTACTTC	CASSLSYRAYEQYF
TRBD2	few	TRBV3-1	TRBJ2-2	TGTGCCAGCAGCCCTGCATTAGAGCGGGGGGCCCCTACCGGGGAGCTGTTTTTT	CASSPALERGAPTGELFF
TRBD1	few	TRBV15	TRBJ2-7	TGTGCCACCAGCAGAGAAGGGGGCCCCTACGAGCAGTACTTC	CATSREGGPYEQYF
TRBD1	few	TRBV7-2	TRBJ2-1	TGTGCCAGCAGCTTACAGGCGAACAGGGGGGATGAGCAGTTCTTC	CASSLQANRGDEQFF
NA	few	TRBV15	TRBJ2-1	TGTGCCACCGGTCCCCGCCGGGGTTCTTCAAATGAGCAGTTCTTC	CATGPRRGSSNEQFF
NA	many	TRBV2	TRBJ2-7	TGTGCCAGCAAGACAGACTCCTACGAGCAGTACTTC	CASKTDSYEQYF
NA	few	TRBV28	TRBJ1-5	TGTGCCAGCAGTTTACTGGGAAACAATCAGCCCCAGCATTTT	CASSLLGNNQPQHF
TRBD1	few	TRBV20-1	TRBJ2-3	TGCAGTGCTAGAGATCCGGGACAGCGCGAATACACAGATACGCAGTATTTT	CSARDPGQREYTDTQYF
NA	many	TRBV27	TRBJ2-7	TGTGCCAGCAGTCCCCTCAGCCACGGATCCTACGAGCAGTACTTC	CASSPLSHGSYEQYF
NA	few	TRBV4-1	TRBJ2-1	TGCGCCAGCAGCTCAGAGGCGAGCTCCTACAATGAGCAGTTCTTC	CASSSEASSYNEQFF
TRBD2	few	TRBV12-3/TRBV12-4	TRBJ2-3	TGTGCCAGCAGTCCACCGGGACTAGCGGGAGTTGATACGCAGTATTTT	CASSPPGLAGVDTQYF
TRBD1	once	TRBV29-1	TRBJ2-1	TGCAGCGTTTTGGACAGGAGCTCCTACAATGAGCAGTTCTTC	CSVLDRSSYNEQFF
TRBD1	few	TRBV5-1	TRBJ2-1	TGCGCCAGCAGCCGCGGGACAGGGGGTTGGAATGAGCAGTTCTTC	CASSRGTGGWNEQFF
TRBD2	NA	TRBV7-9	TRBJ2-1	TGTGCCAGCAGCTTTGACCCACTAGCGGGGGGGCTTAATGAGCAGTTCTTC	CASSFDPLAGGLNEQFF
NA	NA	TRBV6-2/TRBV6-3	TRBJ2-1	TGTGCCAGCGATAAAAGTCAAGGGTGGAATGAGCAGTTCTTC	CASDKSQGWNEQFF
NA	few	TRBV27	TRBJ2-6	TGTGCCAGCAGTTTAGCCCCTGGGGCCAACGTCCTGACTTTC	CASSLAPGANVLTF
TRBD1	NA	TRBV2	TRBJ1-4	TGTGCCAGCAGTCCGCAGACAGGGGCTAATGAAAAACTGTTTTTT	CASSPQTGANEKLFF
NA	few	TRBV13	TRBJ2-7	TGTGCCAGCAGCTCGTCTGCGGGACTTCCCGAGCAGTACTTC	CASSSSAGLPEQYF
NA	few	TRBV6-1	TRBJ2-5	TGTGCCAGCAGCCCCCTGAACAGGCCGGAGACCCAGTACTTC	CASSPLNRPETQYF
NA	few	TRBV28	TRBJ2-1	TGTGCCAGCAGTTTAGGTTCTCGTGGGTGGGACCGGTGGAATGAGCAGTTCTTC	CASSLGSRGWDRWNEQFF
NA	many	TRBV12-3/TRBV12-4	TRBJ2-5	TGTGCCAGCAGACACCGGGACTCTGGGGAGACCCAGTACTTC	CASRHRDSGETQYF
NA	few	TRBV11-3	TRBJ2-3	TGTGCCAGCAGCTTAGGGGCCGTAGATACGCAGTATTTT	CASSLGAVDTQYF
NA	NA	TRBV6-1	TRBJ1-2	TGTGCCAGTAGCTTTTTCGGACTAAACTATGGCTACACCTTC	CASSFFGLNYGYTF
TRBD2	few	TRBV18	TRBJ2-1	TGTGCCAGCTCACCCCAGGGCGGGGGATCCGGGGAGCAGTTCTTC	CASSPQGGGSGEQFF
NA	NA	TRBV3-1	TRBJ2-3	TGTGCCAGCAGCCAAGAGGGGGGTGAGGCGAGGTTGGCCACAGATACGCAGTATTTT	CASSQEGGEARLATDTQYF
TRBD2	NA	TRBV28	TRBJ2-7	TGTGCCAGCAGCCCTTGGGGTAGCGGGAAGACCTACGAGCAGTACTTC	CASSPWGSGKTYEQYF
TRBD2	NA	TRBV20-1	TRBJ2-2	TGCAGTGCCAGGACTAGCGGGAGTCCGTTTTTT	CSARTSGSPFF
NA	few	TRBV3-1	TRBJ1-5	TGTGCCAGCAGCCACAGGGCCATGTTTCAGCCCCAGCATTTT	CASSHRAMFQPQHF
NA	few	TRBV29-1	TRBJ1-2	TGCAGCGCCGGGACTGATTATGGCTACACCTTC	CSAGTDYGYTF
TRBD2	NA	TRBV9	TRBJ2-7	TGTGCCAGCAGCGTAGTGAAGCGGGGATCCTACGAGCAGTACTTC	CASSVVKRGSYEQYF
TRBD1	NA	TRBV20-1	TRBJ2-3	TGCATCTCAGGGGGAGCGTGGACAGATACGCAGTATTTT	CISGGAWTDTQYF
NA	NA	TRBV11-2	TRBJ2-4	TGTGCCAGCAGCTTACCCTCCAGGGGGGGTCCGGCAAACATTCAGTACTTC	CASSLPSRGGPANIQYF
TRBD1	few	TRBV29-1	TRBJ2-3	TGCAGCGTGGATTCCCTTCCGGGACAGGGTCTTTGGTCAGATACGCAGTATTTT	CSVDSLPGQGLWSDTQYF
NA	NA	TRBV20-1	TRBJ2-7	TGCAGTGCTAGAACTGGACTGTTTCCCTACGAGCAGTACTTC	CSARTGLFPYEQYF
NA	NA	TRBV3-1	TRBJ2-7	TGTGCCAGCAGCCAAGATCCCGGGTGGGAGCAGTACTTC	CASSQDPGWEQYF
TRBD1	few	TRBV2	TRBJ1-2	TGTGCCAGCACAAGACAGGGCTATGGCTACACCTTC	CASTRQGYGYTF
NA	NA	TRBV20-1	TRBJ2-3	TGCAGTGCGCGGTTGTCAGATACGCAGTATTTT	CSARLSDTQYF
TRBD1	few	TRBV29-1	TRBJ1-2	TGCAGCGTACAGGGACAGCCTTATGGCTACACCTTC	CSVQGQPYGYTF
NA	NA	TRBV27	TRBJ2-3	TGTGCCAGCAGTTCAACCGGGACACAAACCACAGATACGCAGTATTTT	CASSSTGTQTTDTQYF
TRBD1	NA	TRBV6-1	TRBJ1-5	TGTGCCAGCAGCCGACAGGGCGGCCCGCCCCAGCATTTT	CASSRQGGPPQHF
NA	few	TRBV5-1	TRBJ2-1	TGCGCCAGCAGGTGGGGGGGGAGGGGGAATGAGCAGTTCTTC	CASRWGGRGNEQFF